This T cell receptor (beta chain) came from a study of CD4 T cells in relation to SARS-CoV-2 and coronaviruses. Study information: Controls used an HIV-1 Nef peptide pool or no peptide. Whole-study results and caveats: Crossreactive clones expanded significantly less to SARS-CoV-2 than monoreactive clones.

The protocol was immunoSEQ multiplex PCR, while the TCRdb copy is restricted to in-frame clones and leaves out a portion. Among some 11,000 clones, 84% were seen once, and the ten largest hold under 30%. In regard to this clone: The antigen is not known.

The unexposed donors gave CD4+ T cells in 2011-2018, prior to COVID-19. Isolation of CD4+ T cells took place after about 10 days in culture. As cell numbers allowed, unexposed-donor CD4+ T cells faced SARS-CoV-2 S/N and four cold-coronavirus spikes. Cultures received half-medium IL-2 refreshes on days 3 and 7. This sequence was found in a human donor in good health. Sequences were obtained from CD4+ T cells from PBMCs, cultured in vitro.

The CDR3 loop is CASSFSGAYEQYF. Written as DNA, the CDR3 is TGTGCCAGCAGTTTTAGCGGAGCCTACGAGCAGTACTTC. This chain uses TRBV6-2 or TRBV6-3 with TRBJ2-7; the D gene is possibly TRBD2 (6 bases). V was shortened by 4 bases and J by 2 bases, with 9 bases between the two germline ends. This CDR3 spans 13 amino acids. The germline V gene has CDR1 MNHEY and CDR2 SVGEGT.